This TCR beta chain was identified during a study of shared clonotypes between healthy human individuals. Overall study context: CD8 memory received one plate per donor, CD8 naive two, CD4 memory three and CD4 naive three.

Naive CD8 cells lacked CD45RO, underwent positive selection for CCR7 and left out terminally differentiated effector memory CD45RA+ cells. Germline trimming cut 5 bases from V and 5 bases from J; bases unmatched to any gene: 2. Germline assignment: CDR1 SEHNR and CDR2 FQNEAQ (reference sequence). The length of the CDR3 is 12 residues. This table comes from immunoSEQ multiplex PCR, and its TCRdb copy is limited to in-frame clones, with some not included. The sample comprises 650,000 to 800,000 clones, around 90% of which are singletons, and roughly 24% rests with the top ten. Source material: naive CD8+ T cells sorted from blood. The chain employs TRBV7-9 and TRBJ2-7; 8 positions match TRBD1. The TCR was taken from a man younger than 40 in good health. This CDR3 reads CASSKTGDEQYF. CDR3 coding DNA: TGTGCCAGCAGCAAGACAGGGGACGAGCAGTACTTC.